This T cell receptor (beta chain) originates from a study of Graves' ophthalmopathy and Graves' hyperthyroidism. This clonotype appeared many times. Its antigen is not known. RNA transcripts were the template, and TCR beta CDR3 regions were amplified from them. After a first-round RT-PCR with HTBI primers, a second-round multiplex PCR was run. One entry per CDR3 protein, called by TCRdb with MiXCR from the multiplex PCR reads. The sample consists of almost 400,000 distinct CDR3 sequences, around 19% of them appearing once. With a duration under 3 months, ophthalmopathy in the donors showed moderate-to-severe activity, CAS ≥3 and NOSPECS ≥4. Clinical symptoms, serum thyroxine, TRAb, thyroid ultrasound and orbital computed tomography formed the basis of diagnosis. Trimming took 2 bases from V and 5 from J, leaving 10 bases between them. Germline-derived CDR1 and CDR2 are MNHEY and SMNVEV (reference sequence). This CDR3 contains 14 residues.

General study findings and limits: Most expanded thyroid clonotypes above 0.001 frequency also appeared in blood.

The J gene is TRBJ1-5, the V gene TRBV27; D ambiguous. The receptor was isolated from a young woman with Graves' ophthalmopathy. Input material: peripheral blood. CDR3 protein: CASSLTGLHQPQHF. CDR3 coding DNA: TGTGCCAGCAGTTTAACGGGGTTGCATCAGCCCCAGCATTTT.